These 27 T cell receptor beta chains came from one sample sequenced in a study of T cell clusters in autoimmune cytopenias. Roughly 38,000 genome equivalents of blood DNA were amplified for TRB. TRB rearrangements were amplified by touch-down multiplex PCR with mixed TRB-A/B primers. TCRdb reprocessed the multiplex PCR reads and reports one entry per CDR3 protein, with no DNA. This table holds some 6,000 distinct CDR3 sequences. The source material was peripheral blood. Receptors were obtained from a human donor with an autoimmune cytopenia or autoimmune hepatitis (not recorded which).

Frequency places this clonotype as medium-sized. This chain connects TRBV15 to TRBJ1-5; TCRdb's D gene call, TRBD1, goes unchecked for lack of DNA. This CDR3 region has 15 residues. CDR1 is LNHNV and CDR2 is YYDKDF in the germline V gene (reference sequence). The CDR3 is CATSRAPGHNQPQHF.

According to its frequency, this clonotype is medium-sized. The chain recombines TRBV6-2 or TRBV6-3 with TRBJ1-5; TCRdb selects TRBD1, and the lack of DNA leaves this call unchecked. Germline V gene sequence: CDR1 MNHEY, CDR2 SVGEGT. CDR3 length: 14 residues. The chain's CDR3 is CASRYGQGGQPQHF.

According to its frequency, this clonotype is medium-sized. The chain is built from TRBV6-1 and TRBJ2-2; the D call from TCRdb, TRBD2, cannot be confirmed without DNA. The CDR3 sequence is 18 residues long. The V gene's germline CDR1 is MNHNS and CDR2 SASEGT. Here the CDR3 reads CASRRLEDTPRGTGELFF.

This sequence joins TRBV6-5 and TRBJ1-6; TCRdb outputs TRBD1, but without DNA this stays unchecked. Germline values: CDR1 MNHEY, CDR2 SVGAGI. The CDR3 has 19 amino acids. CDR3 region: CASSYGTGRLGSYNSPLHF.

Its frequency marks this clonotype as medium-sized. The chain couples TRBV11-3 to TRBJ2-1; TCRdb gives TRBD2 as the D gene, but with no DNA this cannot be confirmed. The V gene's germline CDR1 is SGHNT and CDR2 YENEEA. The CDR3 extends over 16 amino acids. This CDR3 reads CASSRSTSGVDNEQFF. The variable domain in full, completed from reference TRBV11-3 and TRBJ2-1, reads EAGVVQSPRYKIIEKKQPVAFWCNPISGHNTLYWYLQNLGQGPELLIRYENEEAVDDSQLPKDRFSAERLKGVDSTLKIQPAELGDSAVYLCASSRSTSGVDNEQFFGPGTRLTVL.

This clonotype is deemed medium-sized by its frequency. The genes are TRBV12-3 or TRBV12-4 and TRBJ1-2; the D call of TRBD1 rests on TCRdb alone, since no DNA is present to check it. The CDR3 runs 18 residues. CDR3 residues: CASSFYDLTGTGRNGYTF.

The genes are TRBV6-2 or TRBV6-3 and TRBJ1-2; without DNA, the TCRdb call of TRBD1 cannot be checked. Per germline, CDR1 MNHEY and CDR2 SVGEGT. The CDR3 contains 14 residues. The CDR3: CASSYSGRDYGYTF.

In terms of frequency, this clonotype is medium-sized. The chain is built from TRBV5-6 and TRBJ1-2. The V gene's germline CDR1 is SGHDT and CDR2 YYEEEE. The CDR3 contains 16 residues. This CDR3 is CASSLSASLNDYGYTF.

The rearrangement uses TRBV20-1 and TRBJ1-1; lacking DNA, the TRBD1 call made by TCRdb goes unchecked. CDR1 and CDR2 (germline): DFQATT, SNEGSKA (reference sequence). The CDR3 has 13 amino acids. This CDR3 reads CSARNRGRTEAFF.

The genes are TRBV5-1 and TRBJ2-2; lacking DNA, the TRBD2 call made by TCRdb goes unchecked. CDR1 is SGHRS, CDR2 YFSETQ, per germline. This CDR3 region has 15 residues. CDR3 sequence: CASSFGSGGTGELFF.

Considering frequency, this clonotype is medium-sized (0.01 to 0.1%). The CDR3 sequence: CASSFGTGGSIGDTQYF. This chain links TRBV12-3 or TRBV12-4 with TRBJ2-3; checking the TCRdb D call of TRBD1 is not possible without DNA. The CDR3 is 17 amino acids.

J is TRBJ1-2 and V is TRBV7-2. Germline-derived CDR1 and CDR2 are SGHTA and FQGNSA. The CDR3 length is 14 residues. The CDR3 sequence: CASSPPGLSWGYTF. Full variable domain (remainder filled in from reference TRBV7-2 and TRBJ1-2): GAGVSQSPSNKVTEKGKDVELRCDPISGHTALYWYRQSLGQGLEFLIYFQGNSAPDKSGLPSDRFSAERTGGSVSTLTIQRTQQEDSAVYLCASSPPGLSWGYTFGSGTRLTVV.

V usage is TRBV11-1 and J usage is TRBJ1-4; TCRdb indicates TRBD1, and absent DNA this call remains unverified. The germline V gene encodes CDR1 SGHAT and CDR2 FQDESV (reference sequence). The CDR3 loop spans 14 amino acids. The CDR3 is CASSLGTGDEKLFF.

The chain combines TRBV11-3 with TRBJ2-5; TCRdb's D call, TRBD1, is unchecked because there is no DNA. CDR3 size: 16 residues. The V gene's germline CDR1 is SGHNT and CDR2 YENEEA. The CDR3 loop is CASSLGAGAIGGTQYF.

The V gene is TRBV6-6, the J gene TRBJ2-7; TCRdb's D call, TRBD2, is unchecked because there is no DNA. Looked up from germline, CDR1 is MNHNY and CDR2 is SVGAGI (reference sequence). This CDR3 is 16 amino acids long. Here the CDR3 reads CASSYSRSGASYEQYF.

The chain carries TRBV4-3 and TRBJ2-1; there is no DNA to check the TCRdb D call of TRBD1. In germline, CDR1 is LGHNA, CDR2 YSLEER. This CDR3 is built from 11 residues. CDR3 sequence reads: CASSPGVEQFF.

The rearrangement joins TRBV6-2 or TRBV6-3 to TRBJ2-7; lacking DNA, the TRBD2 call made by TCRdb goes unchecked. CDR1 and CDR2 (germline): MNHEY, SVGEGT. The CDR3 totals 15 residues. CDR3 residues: CASTLTPGLAFEQYF.

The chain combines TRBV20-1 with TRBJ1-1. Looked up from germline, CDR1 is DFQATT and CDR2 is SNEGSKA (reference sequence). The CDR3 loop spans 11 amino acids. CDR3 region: CSARDGSEAFF.

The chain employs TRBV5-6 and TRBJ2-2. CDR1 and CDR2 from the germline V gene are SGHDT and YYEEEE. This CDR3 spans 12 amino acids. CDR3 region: CASSFGAEELFF.

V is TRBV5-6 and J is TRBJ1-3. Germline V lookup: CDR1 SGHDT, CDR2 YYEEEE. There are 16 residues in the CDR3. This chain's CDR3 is CASSSLGGQVGNTIYF. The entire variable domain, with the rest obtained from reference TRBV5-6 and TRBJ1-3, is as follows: DAGVTQSPTHLIKTRGQQVTLRCSPKSGHDTVSWYQQALGQGPQFIFQYYEEEERQRGNFPDRFSGHQFPNYSSELNVNALLLGDSALYLCASSSLGGQVGNTIYFGEGSWLTVV.

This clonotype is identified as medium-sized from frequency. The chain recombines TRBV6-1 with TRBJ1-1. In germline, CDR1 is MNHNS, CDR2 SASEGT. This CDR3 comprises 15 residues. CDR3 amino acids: CASSDPRRTGTEAFF.

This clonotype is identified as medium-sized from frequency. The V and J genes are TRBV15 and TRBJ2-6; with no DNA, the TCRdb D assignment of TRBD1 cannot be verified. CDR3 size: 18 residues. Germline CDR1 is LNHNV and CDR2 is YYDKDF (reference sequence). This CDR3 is CATSRVRQGFSGANVLTF.

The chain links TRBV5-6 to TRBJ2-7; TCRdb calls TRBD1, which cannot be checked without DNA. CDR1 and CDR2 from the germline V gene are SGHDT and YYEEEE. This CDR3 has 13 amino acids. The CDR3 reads CASSSQGTYEQYF.

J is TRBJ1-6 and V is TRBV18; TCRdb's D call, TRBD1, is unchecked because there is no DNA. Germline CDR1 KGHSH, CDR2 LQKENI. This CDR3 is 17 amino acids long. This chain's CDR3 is CASSPLDRGGPNSPLHF.

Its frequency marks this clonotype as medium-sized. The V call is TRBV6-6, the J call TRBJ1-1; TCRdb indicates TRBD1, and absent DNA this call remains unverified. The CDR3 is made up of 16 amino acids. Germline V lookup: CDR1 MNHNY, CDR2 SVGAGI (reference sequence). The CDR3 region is CASSSITGEVNTEAFF.

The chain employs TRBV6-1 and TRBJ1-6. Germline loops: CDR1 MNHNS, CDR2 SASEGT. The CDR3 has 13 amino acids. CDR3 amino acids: CASSESNNSPLHF.

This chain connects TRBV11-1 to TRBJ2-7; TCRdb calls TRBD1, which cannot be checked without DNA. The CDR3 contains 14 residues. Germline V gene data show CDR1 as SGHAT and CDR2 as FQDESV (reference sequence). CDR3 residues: CASSPTTGTGEQYF.